Sequencing of this T cell receptor beta chain was carried out in a study of CD8 T cells in ankylosing spondylitis. The CDR3 is 15 residues long. Germline values: CDR1 SGHTA, CDR2 FQGTGA. The V gene end was trimmed by 4 bases and the J gene end by 0 bases; junction bases not matched to a gene: 1. Study findings and constraints: Some of these motif variants have turned up before, in reports on reactive arthritis synovial fluid and blood. Roughly eight highly homologous variants formed a TCR beta motif that appeared characteristic of ankylosing spondylitis blood. Enrichment of disease-linked clones was reportedly significant in matched ankylosing spondylitis synovial fluid.

MiXCR was run by TCRdb on the 5' RACE reads, yielding one entry per CDR3 protein. The sample lists 700,000 to 850,000 distinct CDR3 sequences, about an eighth occurring once. This clonotype has ten or more counts. What it recognizes is unknown. The chain uses TRBV7-3 and TRBJ2-1; 9 bases are a match to TRBD1. What was sequenced was blood, either unsorted or a sorted T cell fraction (not recorded which). This TCR came from a male donor with ankylosing spondylitis. CDR3 sequence reads: CASSSTGGSYNEQFF. For the CDR3, the DNA is TGTGCCAGCAGCTCGACAGGGGGCTCCTACAATGAGCAGTTCTTC.